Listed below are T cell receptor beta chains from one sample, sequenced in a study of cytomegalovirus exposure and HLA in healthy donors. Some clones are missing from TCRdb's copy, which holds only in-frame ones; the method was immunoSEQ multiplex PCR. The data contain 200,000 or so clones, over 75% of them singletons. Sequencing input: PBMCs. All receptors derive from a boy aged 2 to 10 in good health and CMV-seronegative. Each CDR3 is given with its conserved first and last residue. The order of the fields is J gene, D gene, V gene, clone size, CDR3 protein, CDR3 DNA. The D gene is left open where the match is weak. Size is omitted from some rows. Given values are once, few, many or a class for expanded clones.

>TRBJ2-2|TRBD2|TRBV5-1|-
CASSRPQRGVPGELFF
TGCGCCAGCAGTCGCCCCCAGCGGGGGGTCCCCGGGGAGCTGTTTTTT
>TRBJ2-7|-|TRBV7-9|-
CASSPPGLQVFGEQYF
TGTGCCAGCAGTCCTCCGGGACTGCAGGTATTCGGCGAGCAGTACTTC
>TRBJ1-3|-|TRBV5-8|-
CASSLTDSGNTIYF
TGTGCCAGCAGCCTGACAGATTCTGGAAACACCATATATTTT
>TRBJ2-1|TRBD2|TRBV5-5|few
CASSFVGTTSGGRGEQFF
TGTGCCAGCAGCTTCGTCGGTACGACTAGCGGGGGGAGGGGTGAGCAGTTCTTC
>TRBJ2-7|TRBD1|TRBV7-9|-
CASSGQGHPYYEQYF
TGTGCCAGCAGCGGACAGGGTCATCCGTACTACGAGCAGTACTTC
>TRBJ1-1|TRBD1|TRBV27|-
CASSDTGGGTEAFF
TGTGCCAGCAGCGATACAGGGGGGGGCACTGAAGCTTTCTTT
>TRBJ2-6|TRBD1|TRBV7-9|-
CASSSGQGGTGANVLTF
TGTGCCAGCAGCTCCGGACAGGGGGGAACTGGGGCCAACGTCCTGACTTTC
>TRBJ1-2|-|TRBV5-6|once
CASSLRQAYGYTF
TGTGCCAGCAGCTTAAGACAGGCCTATGGCTACACCTTC
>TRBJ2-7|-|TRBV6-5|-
CASSYEAGAHEQYF
TGTGCCAGCAGTTACGAGGCAGGGGCCCACGAGCAGTACTTC
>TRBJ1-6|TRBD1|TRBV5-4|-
CASSLGGQGANSPLHF
TGTGCCAGCAGCCTGGGAGGACAGGGGGCTAATTCACCCCTCCACTTT
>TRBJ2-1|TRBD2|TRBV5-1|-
CASRLAGAAYNEQFF
TGCGCCAGCAGACTAGCGGGGGCAGCCTACAATGAGCAGTTCTTC
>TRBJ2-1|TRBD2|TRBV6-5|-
CASRTSGYNEQFF
TGTGCCAGTAGGACTAGCGGTTACAATGAGCAGTTCTTC
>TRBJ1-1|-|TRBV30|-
CAWSVAGNTEAFF
TGTGCCTGGAGTGTAGCAGGGAACACTGAAGCTTTCTTT
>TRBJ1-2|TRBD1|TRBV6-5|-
CASIKTGGYGYTF
TGTGCCAGCATAAAGACAGGGGGCTATGGCTACACCTTC
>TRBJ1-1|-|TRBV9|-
CASSVGLGLSGRRTEAFF
TGTGCCAGCAGCGTAGGACTGGGTCTTTCAGGGCGAAGGACTGAAGCTTTCTTT
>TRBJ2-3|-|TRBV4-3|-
CASSQEAEFRGGGLYF
TGCGCCAGCAGCCAAGAAGCGGAATTTAGGGGAGGTGGGTTGTATTTT
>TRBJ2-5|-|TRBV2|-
CASRERGGLAAPKTQYF
TGTGCCAGCAGGGAAAGGGGGGGGCTAGCGGCCCCAAAGACCCAGTACTTC
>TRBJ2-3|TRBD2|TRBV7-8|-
CASAGGGTDTQYF
TGTGCCAGCGCGGGGGGCGGCACAGATACGCAGTATTTT
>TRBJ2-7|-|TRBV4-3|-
CASSQVRGTYEQYF
TGCGCCAGCAGCCAAGTCCGGGGGACCTACGAGCAGTACTTC
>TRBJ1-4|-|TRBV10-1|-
CASRRAPQLRFF
TGCGCCAGCAGGAGGGCACCCCAATTACGGTTTTTT
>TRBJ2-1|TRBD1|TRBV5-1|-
CASSLGETGVRFF
TGCGCCAGCAGCTTGGGAGAGACAGGGGTCCGGTTCTTC
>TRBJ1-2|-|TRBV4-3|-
CASSQVDTGGYTF
TGCGCCAGCAGCCAAGTCGATACAGGAGGCTACACCTTC
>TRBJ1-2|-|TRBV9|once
CASRERPGVAGGYTF
TGTGCCAGCAGGGAGAGGCCCGGGGTGGCCGGGGGCTACACCTTC
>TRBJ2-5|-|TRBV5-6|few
CASSLYKETQYF
TGTGCCAGCAGCTTGTACAAAGAGACCCAGTACTTC
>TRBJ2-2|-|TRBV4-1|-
CASSPPLEWRDPGELFF
TGCGCCAGCAGCCCCCCCTTGGAGTGGCGTGACCCCGGGGAGCTGTTTTTT
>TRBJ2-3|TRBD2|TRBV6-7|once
CASSYSGGGRGTDTQYF
TGTGCCAGCAGTTACTCCGGGGGGGGGCGAGGTACAGATACGCAGTATTTT
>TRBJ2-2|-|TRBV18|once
CASSPQPPNTGELFF
TGTGCCAGCTCACCACAGCCTCCGAACACCGGGGAGCTGTTTTTT
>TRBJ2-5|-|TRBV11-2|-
CASSLVAFRGARIETQYF
TGTGCCAGCAGCTTAGTTGCATTTCGGGGGGCCAGGATAGAGACCCAGTACTTC
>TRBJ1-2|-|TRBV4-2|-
CASSQDPQGSHLGGYTF
TGTGCCAGCAGCCAAGACCCGCAGGGTTCCCATTTGGGTGGCTACACCTTC
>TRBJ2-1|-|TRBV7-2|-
CASSLVARNEQFF
TGTGCCAGCAGCTTGGTAGCGCGAAATGAGCAGTTCTTC
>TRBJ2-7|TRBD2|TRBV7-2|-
CASSLGLAEGEQYF
TGTGCCAGCAGCTTAGGACTAGCGGAGGGCGAGCAGTACTTC
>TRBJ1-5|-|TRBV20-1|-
CSAGPNQPQHF
TGCAGTGCTGGGCCTAATCAGCCCCAGCATTTT
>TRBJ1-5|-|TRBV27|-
CASSSGDQPQHF
TGTGCCAGCAGTTCCGGTGATCAGCCCCAGCATTTT
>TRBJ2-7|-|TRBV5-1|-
CASSIEGGGYGQYF
TGCGCCAGCAGCATTGAGGGGGGGGGCTACGGGCAGTACTTC
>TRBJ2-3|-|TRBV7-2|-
CASSPQSSEDTQYF
TGTGCCAGCAGCCCTCAGTCTAGCGAAGATACGCAGTATTTT
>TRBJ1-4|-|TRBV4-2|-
CASLPVGEQSTATNEKLFF
TGTGCCAGCCTCCCGGTCGGGGAGCAGAGTACGGCAACTAATGAAAAACTGTTTTTT
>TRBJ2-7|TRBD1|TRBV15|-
CATSRDRGLYEQYF
TGTGCCACCTCCCGGGACAGGGGGCTTTACGAGCAGTACTTC
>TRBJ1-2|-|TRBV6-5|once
CASSYSRTPLGYGYTF
TGTGCCAGCAGTTATTCTAGGACACCTCTAGGCTATGGCTACACCTTC
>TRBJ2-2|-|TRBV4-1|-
CASSHGNTGELFF
TGCGCCAGCAGCCACGGGAACACCGGGGAGCTGTTTTTT
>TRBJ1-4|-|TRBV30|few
CAWSYDYTNEKLFF
TGTGCCTGGAGTTACGACTATACTAATGAAAAACTGTTTTTT
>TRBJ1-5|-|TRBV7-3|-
CASSWSSDQPQHF
TGTGCCAGCAGCTGGAGTTCGGATCAGCCCCAGCATTTT
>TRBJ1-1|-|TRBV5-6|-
CASSLSTGEAFF
TGTGCCAGCAGCCTCAGTACGGGAGAAGCTTTCTTT
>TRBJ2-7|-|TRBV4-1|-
CASSQVAGLTSYEQYF
TGCGCCAGCAGCCAAGTAGCCGGACTCACGTCCTACGAGCAGTACTTC
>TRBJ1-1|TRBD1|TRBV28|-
CASSFDGTANTEAFF
TGTGCCAGCAGTTTCGATGGGACAGCGAACACTGAAGCTTTCTTT
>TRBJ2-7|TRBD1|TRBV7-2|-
CASSSRGGQGAYEQYF
TGTGCCAGCAGCTCCAGGGGCGGACAGGGTGCCTACGAGCAGTACTTC
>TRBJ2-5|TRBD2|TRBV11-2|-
CASSLARTSGQETQYF
TGTGCCAGCAGCTTAGCCCGAACTAGCGGACAAGAGACCCAGTACTTC
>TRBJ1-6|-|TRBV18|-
CASSPLYWDGSSYNSPLHF
TGTGCCAGCTCACCACTCTACTGGGACGGGAGCTCCTATAATTCACCCCTCCACTTT
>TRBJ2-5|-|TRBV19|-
CASSIAGVPRETQYF
TGTGCCAGTAGTATAGCGGGGGTACCCCGGGAGACCCAGTACTTC
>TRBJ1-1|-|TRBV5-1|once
CASNEAPNTEAFF
TGCGCCAGCAACGAGGCACCGAACACTGAAGCTTTCTTT
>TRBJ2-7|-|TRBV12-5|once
CASGLARGGTGEQYF
TGTGCTAGTGGTTTGGCCAGGGGGGGGACAGGCGAGCAGTACTTC
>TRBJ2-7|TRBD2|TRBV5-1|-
CASSLAGLAASYEQYF
TGCGCCAGCAGCTTGGCCGGACTAGCGGCGTCCTACGAGCAGTATTTC
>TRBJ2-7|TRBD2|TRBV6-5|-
CASSYPLASGYVQYF
TGTGCCAGCAGTTACCCCCTTGCTAGCGGTTACGTGCAGTACTTC
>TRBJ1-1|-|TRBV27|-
CASSLKWGLGAEAFF
TGTGCCAGCAGTTTAAAATGGGGGCTCGGAGCTGAAGCTTTCTTT
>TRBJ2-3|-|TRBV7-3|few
CASSFFGRATDTQYF
TGTGCCAGCAGCTTCTTTGGCAGGGCCACAGATACGCAGTATTTT
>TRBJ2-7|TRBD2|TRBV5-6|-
CASSRGGSYEQYF
TGTGCCAGCAGCCGCGGGGGCTCCTACGAGCAGTACTTC
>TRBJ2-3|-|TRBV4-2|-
CASSQEDWPADTQYF
TGTGCCAGCAGCCAAGAAGACTGGCCGGCAGATACGCAGTATTTT
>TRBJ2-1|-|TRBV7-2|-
CASSLDVGREQFF
TGTGCCAGCAGCTTAGATGTGGGGCGCGAGCAGTTCTTC
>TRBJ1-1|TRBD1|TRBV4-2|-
CASSQETGGMNTEAFF
TGTGCCAGCAGCCAAGAGACAGGGGGCATGAACACTGAAGCTTTCTTT
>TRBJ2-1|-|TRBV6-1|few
CASRSDSYNEQFF
TGTGCCAGCAGGAGCGACTCCTACAATGAGCAGTTCTTC